This TCR beta chain was captured in a study of OX40 agonist ivuxolimab in advanced cancers. The wider study: Partial responses were observed in three patients, of whom one had hepatocellular carcinoma and two had cutaneous melanoma.

Findings of the study overall: The study found among the lowest clonal expansion in partial responders at 0.1-3.0 mg/kg.

This clone qualifies as medium-sized. As yet, its antigen is unknown. Some clones are missing from TCRdb's copy, which holds only in-frame ones; the method was immunoSEQ multiplex PCR. Of under 20,000 clones in the sample, roughly 80% were seen once. The sampling schedule covered blood at baseline, cycle 4 day 1, and cycle 7 day 1. This TCR was recovered from an adult with an advanced solid tumor such as melanoma, head and neck, liver or kidney cancer. Specimen: CD4+ or CD8+ T cells sorted from blood, collected in a trial of the OX40 agonist ivuxolimab.

The DNA for the CDR3 is TGTGCCAGCAGTTTATACAGGTGGAACACCGGGGAGCTGTTTTTT. Its translation is CASSLYRWNTGELFF. The gene calls are TRBV28 and TRBJ2-2; possibly TRBD1 for D (5 bases). The CDR3 loop spans 15 amino acids. Germline V gene data show CDR1 as MDHEN and CDR2 as SYDVKM. V shed 1 base and J shed 1 base, with 7 bases lying between them. Together with reference TRBV28 and TRBJ2-2, the CDR3 gives the full variable domain: DVKVTQSSRYLVKRTGEKVFLECVQDMDHENMFWYRQDPGLGLRLIYFSYDVKMKEKGDIPEGYSVSREKKERFSLILESASTNQTSMYLCASSLYRWNTGELFFGEGSRLTVL.